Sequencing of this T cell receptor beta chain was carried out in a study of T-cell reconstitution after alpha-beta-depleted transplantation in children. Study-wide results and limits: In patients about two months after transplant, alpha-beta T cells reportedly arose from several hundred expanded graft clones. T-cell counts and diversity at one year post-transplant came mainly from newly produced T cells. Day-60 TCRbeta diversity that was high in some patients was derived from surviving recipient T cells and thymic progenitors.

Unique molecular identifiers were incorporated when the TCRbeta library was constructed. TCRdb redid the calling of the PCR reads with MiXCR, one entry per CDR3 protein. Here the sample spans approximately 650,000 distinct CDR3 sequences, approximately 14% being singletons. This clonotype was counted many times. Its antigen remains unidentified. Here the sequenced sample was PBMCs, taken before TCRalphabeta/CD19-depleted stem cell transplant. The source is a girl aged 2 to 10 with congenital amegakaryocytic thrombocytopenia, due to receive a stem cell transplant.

This CDR3 reads CASSLTRQLETQYF. As DNA, the CDR3 is TGCGCCAGCAGCCTAACTCGACAGCTAGAGACCCAGTACTTC. The genes are TRBV5-1 and TRBJ2-5; D is perhaps TRBD1 (5 bases). The V gene's germline CDR1 is SGHRS and CDR2 YFSETQ. The CDR3 spans 14 residues. V shed 4 bases and J shed 4 bases, with 14 bases lying between them.